This record covers a single T cell receptor (beta chain). The antigen this receptor binds is unknown. Base qualities are not at hand, and no much larger clone is one base apart. V is pruned by 2 bases and J by 0 bases, leaving 11 bases of the junction without a gene match. The CDR3 runs 18 amino acids, cysteine and phenylalanine included. Kept here is only the CDR3 DNA, which spans 54 bases and is read in frame from base 1. CDR1 and CDR2 are read off the germline V gene as KGHSH and LQKENI. This sample is drawn from a study of CD8 T cells in Susac syndrome (dated by TCRdb to the late 2010s). Notes on the research overall: Among the Susac syndrome patients who were sequenced, clinically active disease was present in more than 5 and clinical remission was observed in fewer than 10. CD8+ T cell repertoire clonality was compared between 11 to 12 healthy donors, some 14 Susac syndrome patients and fewer than 19 multiple sclerosis patients. Whether CD8+ T cell activation and differentiation in Susac syndrome was antigen driven was tested using repertoire sequencing. At the time of blood withdrawal, Susac syndrome patients were either therapy-naive, taking corticosteroids (with some also receiving IVIg), or on IVIg alone.

Study-wide findings and limitations: Roughly 15 and five Susac-specific public clones were found in the total CD8+ and CD8+ TEMRA repertoires, respectively. The study acknowledged that relatively few individuals were included in the TCR sequencing and HLA analysis. Susac syndrome CD8+ repertoires showed clonal expansion, highest in CD8+ TEMRA cells and greater in clinically active than remitting patients.

RNA was extracted using the RNeasy kit, and about 0.45 to 1 microgram was reverse transcribed with random hexamers. The immunoSEQ multiplex PCR assay, covering 54 Vbeta and 13 Jbeta segments, was used to amplify TCR beta CDR3 regions. Bias from PCR amplification was corrected by using a synthetic template baseline for primer optimization and for computational correction. The original pipeline was this. Reads were annotated to V, D and J genes per IMGT and analyzed with immunoSEQ Analyzer, keeping only productive sequences. Clonality was computed as one minus Shannon entropy normalized by log2 of the number of productive unique sequences. For each patient and control, public and private clones were evaluated within the 100 most prevalent clones. A clone was defined as Susac-specific if it was absent from the healthy and MS cohorts, from over 1,000 published viral clones and from other ImmuneACCESS disease sequences. The public sequencing data were trimmed at Q25 with fastp and processed into clonotypes with MiXCR by TCRdb, which kept only in-frame beta chains. Every CDR3 protein is listed once, alongside the most common genes and DNA of its rows. The V and J calls were not made by the authors but by TCRdb's processing. Here the sample has fewer than 150,000 distinct CDR3 sequences; roughly 94% occur a single time. The ten largest clones add up to around 0.2% of the sample.

Peripheral blood CD8+ and CD4+ T cells from healthy donors, Susac syndrome patients and multiple sclerosis patients were profiled using high-throughput TCR beta sequencing. The Susac syndrome patients fulfilled recently defined diagnostic criteria for either definite or probable disease. Bulk CD8+ and CD4+ T cells were purified by magnetic negative isolation, while CD8+ TEMRA cells were enriched using FACS. Blood was drawn into EDTA tubes, processed within 24 hours, and PBMCs were isolated by density gradient centrifugation. PBMCs destined for TCR sequencing were cryopreserved in liquid nitrogen and later thawed in a 37 °C water bath. A purity of at least 90% was achieved for sorted or isolated CD4+, CD8+ and CD8+ TEMRA cells.

The clonotype comes from a human donor with Susac syndrome. The V and J genes are TRBV18 and TRBJ1-1; TRBD1 aligns with 8 central bases. Sequenced: CD8+ T cells from PBMCs. The nucleotides read TGTGCCAGCTCACCAACGACAGGGGCCCACTCCATGAACACTGAAGCTTTCTTT. It codes for CASSPTTGAHSMNTEAFF. The reference TRBV18 and TRBJ1-1 proteins fill in what lies around the CDR3, so the full variable domain reads NAGVMQNPRHLVRRRGQEARLRCSPMKGHSHVYWYRQLPEEGLKFMVYLQKENIIDESGMPKERFSAEFPKEGPSILRIQQVVRGDSAAYFCASSPTTGAHSMNTEAFFGQGTRLTVV.